The 21 T cell receptor beta chains listed next were all sequenced from one sample in a study of blood T cell repertoires in COVID-19. Using immunoSEQ multiplex PCR, the repertoire was profiled, and TCRdb retains in-frame clones only, with some absent. This table has about 87,000 clones, around three quarters appearing once. The sequencing input was peripheral blood. The receptors come from a woman in her forties or fifties with acute or convalescent COVID-19.

The V and J genes are TRBV9 and TRBJ1-2; 8 bases map to TRBD1. Germline values: CDR1 SGDLS, CDR2 YYNGEE. The CDR3 is 14 residues long. Trimming at V came to 4 bases and at J to 5 bases, leaving 7 bases not matched to a gene. The CDR3 is CASSSRTGRYGYTF. The CDR3 DNA follows: TGTGCCAGCAGCTCCCGGACAGGGCGATATGGCTACACCTTC. Full variable domain (missing parts from reference TRBV9 and TRBJ1-2): DSGVTQTPKHLITATGQRVTLRCSPRSGDLSVYWYQQSLDQGLQFLIQYYNGEERAKGNILERFSAQQFPDLHSELNLSSLELGDSALYFCASSSRTGRYGYTFGSGTRLTVV.

V usage is TRBV7-2 and J usage is TRBJ2-2, with D possibly being TRBD2 (5 bases). The CDR3 has 14 residues. Trimming removed 5 bases from V and 3 bases from J, with 10 bases in between. Germline-derived CDR1 and CDR2 are SGHTA and FQGNSA. The CDR3 protein is CASSPGLHTGELFF. In DNA, the CDR3 is TGTGCCAGCAGCCCAGGACTCCACACCGGGGAGCTGTTTTTT.

The chain is built from TRBV5-5 and TRBJ1-1; 8 bases map to TRBD1. The CDR3 totals 17 residues. After removal of 4 bases from V and 1 base from J, the junction contained 12 bases not matched to a gene. Germline assignment: CDR1 SGHKS and CDR2 YYEKEE (reference sequence). CDR3 amino acids: CASSLFVATGANTEAFF. As DNA, the CDR3 is TGTGCCAGCAGCCTCTTCGTGGCGACAGGGGCGAACACTGAAGCTTTCTTT.

V gene TRBV19 combines with J gene TRBJ1-1; unclear D gene. Per the germline V gene, CDR1 is LNHDA and CDR2 is SQIVND (reference sequence). V dropped 3 bases and J dropped 1 base, with 18 bases sitting between them. This CDR3 has 17 residues. This CDR3 is CASSILFMVRGNTEAFF. The CDR3, as DNA: TGTGCCAGTAGTATCTTGTTCATGGTTCGGGGGAACACTGAAGCTTTCTTT.

CDR3: CASRFGRGRVEGYTF. Here the CDR3 DNA reads TGCGCCAGTCGATTCGGACGAGGCAGGGTGGAAGGCTACACCTTC. The genes are TRBV5-1 and TRBJ1-2, with D possibly TRBD1 on 5 matching bases. The germline CDR1 and CDR2 sequences are SGHRS and YFSETQ. The CDR3 runs 15 residues. V lost 8 bases and J lost 8, with 25 bases in between. Full variable domain (missing parts from reference TRBV5-1 and TRBJ1-2): KAGVTQTPRYLIKTRGQQVTLSCSPISGHRSVSWYQQTPGQGLQFLFEYFSETQRNKGNFPGRFSGRQFSNSRSEMNVSTLELGDSALYLCASRFGRGRVEGYTFGSGTRLTVV.

This sequence joins TRBV28 and TRBJ1-2, with 11 nucleotides matching TRBD1. V shed 4 bases, J shed 4 bases, and the junction held 5 bases outside the gene matches. The germline gives CDR1 MDHEN, CDR2 SYDVKM. The CDR3 runs to 15 residues. CDR3 sequence reads: CASSSAGTGGYGYTF. As DNA, the CDR3 is TGTGCCAGCAGTTCCGCCGGGACAGGGGGCTATGGCTACACCTTC.

CDR3 region: CASSLGQGLAYEQYF. CDR3 nucleotide sequence: TGTGCCAGCTCGCTGGGACAGGGTCTCGCCTACGAGCAGTACTTC. The chain combines TRBV18 with TRBJ2-7; TRBD1 matches at 9 bases. The CDR3 runs to 15 residues. J lost 2 bases, V lost 6 bases, and 8 bases had no gene match. Germline CDR1 is KGHSH and CDR2 is LQKENI.

The rearrangement links TRBV11-3 to TRBJ2-2; D is unclear. CDR3 length equals 14 residues. Germline-derived CDR1 and CDR2 are SGHNT and YENEEA. The V gene lost 2 bases and the J gene lost 2 bases, with 6 bases spanning the gap. CDR3 nucleotides: TGTGCCAGCAGCTTAATATATAACACCGGGGAGCTGTTTTTT. Protein product: CASSLIYNTGELFF. Combining the CDR3 with reference TRBV11-3 and TRBJ2-2 gives the whole variable domain EAGVVQSPRYKIIEKKQPVAFWCNPISGHNTLYWYLQNLGQGPELLIRYENEEAVDDSQLPKDRFSAERLKGVDSTLKIQPAELGDSAVYLCASSLIYNTGELFFGEGSRLTVL.

This chain links TRBV2 with TRBJ1-6, with TRBD1 matching over 7 bases. The V gene end was trimmed by 4 bases and the J gene end by 9 bases; junction bases not matched to a gene: 9. The CDR3 sequence is 15 residues long. Germline assignment: CDR1 SNHLY and CDR2 FYNNEI. The CDR3 reads CASSVSEGAISPLHF. CDR3 nucleotide sequence: TGTGCCAGCAGTGTGTCGGAGGGGGCGATTTCACCCCTCCACTTT.

In its sample, this clone was seen a few times. The chain recombines TRBV3-1 (or the pseudogene TRBV3-2) with TRBJ1-2; the D gene is possibly TRBD1 (5 bases). The CDR3 extends over 14 amino acids. V lost 1 base and J 5 bases, leaving 11 bases between the germline ends. Germline CDR1 reads LGHDT; CDR2 reads YNNKEL (reference sequence). CDR3 DNA: TGTGCCAGCAGCCAAGTGGGGGGGAGGTATGGCTACACCTTC. Amino acids: CASSQVGGRYGYTF.

This chain uses TRBV28 with TRBJ2-5; TRBD2 agrees at 9 bases. Unmatched junction bases numbered 2, after V lost 2 bases and J lost 4 bases. Germline lookup yields CDR1 MDHEN and CDR2 SYDVKM. The CDR3 consists of 14 residues. CDR3 nucleotide sequence: TGTGCCAGCAGTTTAGCGGGGGGGCCAGAGACCCAGTACTTC. Amino acid sequence: CASSLAGGPETQYF.

This chain links TRBV6-5 with TRBJ1-1, with 10 bases identical to TRBD1. The CDR3 is 13 amino acids. Germline CDR1 MNHEY, CDR2 SVGAGI. V shed 6 bases and J 4 bases; nucleotides not matched to a gene: 2. CDR3 bases: TGTGCCAGCAGGACAGGGGGCATCACTGAAGCTTTCTTT. Translating gives CASRTGGITEAFF.

The table lists this clone with a count of one. The J gene is TRBJ2-1, the V gene TRBV4-1, with 7 bases fitting TRBD1. J lost 0 bases, V lost 3 bases, and 2 bases had no gene match. The CDR3 runs 15 residues. Germline CDR1 MGHRA, CDR2 YSYEKL. The CDR3 loop is CASSHGTDSYNEQFF. CDR3 bases: TGCGCCAGCAGCCACGGGACAGACTCCTACAATGAGCAGTTCTTC.

V usage is TRBV10-3 and J usage is TRBJ1-2; 8 nucleotides line up with TRBD1. Trimming at V came to 10 bases and at J to 5 bases, leaving 9 bases not matched to a gene. The CDR3 extends over 13 amino acids. The germline CDR1 and CDR2 sequences are ENHRY and SYGVKD. DNA for the CDR3: TGTGCCACCCCAGGACAGGGAGAATATGGCTACACCTTC. This translates into CATPGQGEYGYTF.

The V and J genes are TRBV2 and TRBJ1-5, with 10 bases matching TRBD1. The V segment lost 7 bases and the J segment 10 bases; nucleotides outside the gene matches: 10. Germline loops: CDR1 SNHLY, CDR2 FYNNEI. CDR3 length: 14 residues. For the CDR3, the DNA is TGTGCCAGCACTTTAAACGGACAGGGGGGCCCCCAGCATTTT. This encodes CASTLNGQGGPQHF.

The DNA of the CDR3 is TGTGCCAGTACCATAACCGGGACAGGGTTTAAAAACACTGAAGCTTTCTTT. Translating it yields CASTITGTGFKNTEAFF. The chain employs TRBV19 and TRBJ1-1; 9 bases map to TRBD1. CDR1 and CDR2 from the germline V gene are LNHDA and SQIVND (reference sequence). CDR3 length equals 17 residues. J gave up 2 bases and V 7 bases, and 14 bases lay outside the gene matches.

The chain couples TRBV7-8 to TRBJ2-7, with D unclear. The germline V gene has CDR1 SGHVS and CDR2 FQNEAQ. With 1 base removed from V and 7 bases from J, the gap between germline ends came to 11 bases. The CDR3 is 13 residues long. The CDR3 sequence is CASSLDGAGEQYF. In nucleotides, the CDR3 is TGTGCCAGCAGCTTAGACGGAGCTGGTGAGCAGTACTTC.

The genes are TRBV3-1 (or the pseudogene TRBV3-2) and TRBJ2-5, with 12 nucleotides matching TRBD2. V was clipped by 8 bases and J by 5 bases; unmatched bases: 6. The germline CDR1 and CDR2 sequences are LGHDT and YNNKEL (reference sequence). CDR3 size: 14 residues. For the CDR3, the DNA is TGTGCCAGCTCGACTAGCGGGGGATGGGAGACCCAGTACTTC. Protein sequence: CASSTSGGWETQYF.

This clone has only a few counts. This sequence joins TRBV19 and TRBJ1-2, with 11 positions matching TRBD1. The trim removed 7 bases at V and 4 bases at J, leaving 8 bases unmatched. The CDR3 is 15 residues long. Looked up from germline, CDR1 is LNHDA and CDR2 is SQIVND (reference sequence). CDR3 sequence reads: CASTPRTGGPYGYTF. Written as DNA, the CDR3 is TGTGCCAGTACCCCCCGGACAGGGGGCCCCTATGGCTACACCTTC.

J is TRBJ1-2 and V is TRBV21-1; the tabulated D call, TRBD1, remains unverified against the DNA. TRBV21-1 is reported as a pseudogene. The CDR3 contains 13 residues. CDR3 in amino acids: CASSNVTGSGYTF. CDR3 nucleotides: TGTGCCAGCAGCAACGTGACAGGGAGCGGCTACACCTTC.

As concerns this clone: One end of the junction varies from germline; a read error may be responsible. V and J are TRBV27 and TRBJ2-7; 9 nucleotides align to TRBD1. CDR3 length equals 17 residues. Germline lookup yields CDR1 MNHEY and CDR2 SMNVEV (reference sequence). The CDR3 coding sequence is TGTGCCAGCAGTCCCTTCAATCCGGGACAGGGATCCTTCGAGCAGTACTTC. Translating gives CASSPFNPGQGSFEQYF.